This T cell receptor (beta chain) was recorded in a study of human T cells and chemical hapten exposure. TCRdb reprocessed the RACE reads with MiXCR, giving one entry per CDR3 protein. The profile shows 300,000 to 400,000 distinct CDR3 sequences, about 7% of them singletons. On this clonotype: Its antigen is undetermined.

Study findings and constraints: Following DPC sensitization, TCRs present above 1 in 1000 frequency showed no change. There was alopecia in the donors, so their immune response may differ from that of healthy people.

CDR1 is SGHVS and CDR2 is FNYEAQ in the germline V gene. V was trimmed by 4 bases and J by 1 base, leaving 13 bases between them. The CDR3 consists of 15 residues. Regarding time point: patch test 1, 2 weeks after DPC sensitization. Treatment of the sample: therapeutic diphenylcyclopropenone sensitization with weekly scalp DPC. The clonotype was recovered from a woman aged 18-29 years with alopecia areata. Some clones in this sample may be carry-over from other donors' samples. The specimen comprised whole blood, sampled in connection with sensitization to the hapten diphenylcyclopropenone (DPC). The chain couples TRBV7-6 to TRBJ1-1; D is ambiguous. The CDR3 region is CASSSREGWNTEAFF. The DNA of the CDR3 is TGTGCCAGCAGCTCTCGTGAGGGCTGGAACACTGAAGCTTTCTTT.